This is a list of T cell receptor beta chains from one sample in a study of vaccination effects on CD4 cells after COVID-19. Clones were read by immunoSEQ multiplex PCR, and TCRdb kept only the in-frame ones, dropping some. This table has around 50,000 clones, about 77% appearing once. Their antigens remain unidentified. Sequenced here: CD4+ T cells from PBMCs cultured with HIV peptides, sampled before COVID-19 vaccination. The receptors here all came from a human donor who had a prior SARS-CoV-2 infection. CDR3s include the opening cysteine and the closing phenylalanine or tryptophan. A D gene is named only where the DNA matches it firmly. Size tells how often a clone was seen (once, few, many) or the class of an expanded clone, and some rows leave it out.

TRBJ1-2 | . | TRBV19 | . | 16 | CASSSARQRVNYGYTF | TGTGCCAGTAGTAGCGCCCGACAGAGGGTGAACTATGGCTACACCTTC
TRBJ2-1 | . | TRBV6-5 | . | 14 | CASSYLDRYNEQFF | TGTGCCAGCAGTTATCTTGACAGATACAATGAGCAGTTCTTC
TRBJ2-7 | . | TRBV6-5 | TRBD1 | 13 | CASSKGQGYEQYF | TGTGCCAGCAGTAAGGGACAGGGCTACGAGCAGTACTTC
TRBJ2-3 | . | TRBV7-2 | TRBD1 | 14 | CASSWDRGPDTQYF | TGTGCCAGCAGCTGGGACAGGGGGCCAGATACGCAGTATTTT
TRBJ2-5 | . | TRBV7-2 | TRBD2 | 14 | CASSDSGSSETQYF | TGTGCCAGCAGCGATAGCGGGAGTTCGGAGACCCAGTACTTC
TRBJ1-1 | . | TRBV5-1 | . | 16 | CASSLDGNEMNTEAFF | TGCGCCAGCAGCTTGGACGGGAATGAAATGAACACTGAAGCTTTCTTT
TRBJ1-2 | . | TRBV19 | . | 14 | CASNKWAGEHGYTF | TGTGCCAGTAACAAATGGGCAGGCGAGCATGGCTACACCTTC
TRBJ2-2 | . | TRBV19 | . | 17 | CASSKGPIVVSIGELFF | TGTGCCAGTAGTAAAGGACCTATTGTGGTCAGCATCGGGGAGCTGTTTTTT
TRBJ2-3 | . | TRBV9 | TRBD2 | 18 | CASSFLGTSGRSTDTQYF | TGTGCCAGCAGCTTCCTAGGGACTAGCGGGAGGAGCACAGATACGCAGTATTTT
TRBJ2-7 | . | TRBV5-1 | . | 15 | CASSLIGDLTYEQYF | TGCGCCAGCAGCTTGATTGGGGACTTAACCTACGAGCAGTACTTC
TRBJ2-3 | . | TRBV29-1 | . | 17 | CSVAAWVGGGSTDTQYF | TGCAGCGTTGCCGCTTGGGTCGGGGGAGGCAGCACAGATACGCAGTATTTT
TRBJ2-1 | . | TRBV7-2 | . | 12 | CASRLSSAAQFF | TGTGCCAGCAGGCTTAGTAGTGCAGCGCAGTTCTTC
TRBJ2-5 | few | TRBV25-1 | . | 13 | CASSVGSLETQYF | TGTGCCAGCAGTGTTGGCTCGTTGGAGACCCAGTACTTC
TRBJ1-2 | . | TRBV7-2 | . | 12 | CASSLSDYGYTF | TGTGCCAGCAGCTTATCTGACTATGGCTACACCTTC
TRBJ2-3 | . | TRBV21-1 | . | 16 | CASSNRQGLSTDTQYF | TGTGCCAGCAGCAACAGACAGGGACTGAGCACAGATACGCAGTATTTT
TRBJ1-6 | . | TRBV30 | . | 13 | CAWSLTGGSPLHF | TGTGCCTGGAGTCTCACAGGAGGTTCACCCCTCCACTTT
TRBJ2-7 | . | TRBV10-3 | TRBD1 | 16 | CAISSDRGLFSYEQYF | TGTGCCATCAGTTCGGACAGGGGGCTATTCTCCTACGAGCAGTACTTC